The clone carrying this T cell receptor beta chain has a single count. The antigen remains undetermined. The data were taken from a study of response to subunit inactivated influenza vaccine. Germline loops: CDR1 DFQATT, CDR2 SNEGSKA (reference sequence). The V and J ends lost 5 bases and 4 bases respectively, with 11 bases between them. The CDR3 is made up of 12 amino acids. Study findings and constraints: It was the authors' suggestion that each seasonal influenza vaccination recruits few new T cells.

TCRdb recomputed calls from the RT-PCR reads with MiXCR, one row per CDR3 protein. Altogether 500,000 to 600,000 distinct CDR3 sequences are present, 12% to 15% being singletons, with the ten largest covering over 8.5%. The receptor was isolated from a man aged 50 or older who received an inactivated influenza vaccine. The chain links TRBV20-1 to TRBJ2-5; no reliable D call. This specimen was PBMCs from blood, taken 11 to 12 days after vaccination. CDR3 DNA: TGCAGTGCTTTTCCCGGCCGAGAGACCCAGTACTTC. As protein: CSAFPGRETQYF.